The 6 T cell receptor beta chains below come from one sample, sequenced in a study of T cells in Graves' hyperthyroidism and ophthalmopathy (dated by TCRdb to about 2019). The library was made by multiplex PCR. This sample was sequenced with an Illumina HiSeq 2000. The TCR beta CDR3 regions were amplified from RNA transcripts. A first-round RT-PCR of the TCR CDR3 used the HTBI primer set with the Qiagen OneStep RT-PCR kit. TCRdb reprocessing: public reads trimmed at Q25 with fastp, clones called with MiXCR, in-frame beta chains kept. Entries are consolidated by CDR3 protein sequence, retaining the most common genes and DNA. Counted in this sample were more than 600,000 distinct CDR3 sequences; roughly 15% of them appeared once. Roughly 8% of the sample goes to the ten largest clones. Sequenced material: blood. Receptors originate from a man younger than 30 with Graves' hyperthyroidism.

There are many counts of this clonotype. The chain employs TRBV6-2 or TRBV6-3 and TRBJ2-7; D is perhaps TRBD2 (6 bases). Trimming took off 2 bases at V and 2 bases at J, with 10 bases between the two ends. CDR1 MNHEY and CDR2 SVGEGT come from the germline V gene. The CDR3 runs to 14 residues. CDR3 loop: CASSYEAGPYEQYF. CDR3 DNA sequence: TGTGCCAGCAGTTACGAGGCGGGACCCTACGAGCAGTACTTC.

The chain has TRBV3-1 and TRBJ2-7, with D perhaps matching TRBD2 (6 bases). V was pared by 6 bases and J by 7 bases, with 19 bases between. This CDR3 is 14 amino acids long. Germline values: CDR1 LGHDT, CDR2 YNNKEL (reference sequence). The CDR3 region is CASRSGSAHGEQYF. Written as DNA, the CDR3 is TGTGCCAGCAGATCCGGGAGCGCCCATGGGGAGCAGTACTTC.

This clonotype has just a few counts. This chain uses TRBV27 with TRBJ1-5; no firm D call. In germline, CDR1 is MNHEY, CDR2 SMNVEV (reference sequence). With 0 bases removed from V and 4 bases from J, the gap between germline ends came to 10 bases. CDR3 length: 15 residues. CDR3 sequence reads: CASSLSVFGNQPQHF. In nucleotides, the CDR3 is TGTGCCAGCAGTTTATCAGTTTTCGGGAATCAGCCCCAGCATTTT.

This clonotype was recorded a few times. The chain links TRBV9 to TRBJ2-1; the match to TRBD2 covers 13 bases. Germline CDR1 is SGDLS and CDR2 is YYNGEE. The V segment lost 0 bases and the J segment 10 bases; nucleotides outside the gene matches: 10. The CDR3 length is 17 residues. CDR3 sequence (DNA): TGTGCCAGCAGCGTAGGTAGAACTAGCGGGAGGGCCGCGGAGCAGTTCTTC. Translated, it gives CASSVGRTSGRAAEQFF.

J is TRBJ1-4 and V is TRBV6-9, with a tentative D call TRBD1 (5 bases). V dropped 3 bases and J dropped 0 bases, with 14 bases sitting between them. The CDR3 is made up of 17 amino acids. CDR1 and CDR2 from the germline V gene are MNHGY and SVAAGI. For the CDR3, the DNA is TGTGCCAGCAGTTACTACGGGGCAATGACAACTAATGAAAAACTGTTTTTT. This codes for CASSYYGAMTTNEKLFF.

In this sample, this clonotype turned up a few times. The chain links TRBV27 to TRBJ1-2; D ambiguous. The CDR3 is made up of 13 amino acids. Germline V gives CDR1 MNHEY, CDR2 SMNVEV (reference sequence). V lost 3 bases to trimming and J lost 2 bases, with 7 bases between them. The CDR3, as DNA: TGTGCCAGCAGTTTGAACGCCAACTATGGCTACACCTTC. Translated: CASSLNANYGYTF.